Sequencing of this T cell receptor beta chain was carried out in a study of T cell clones after liver transplantation. Study-wide context: TCRbeta sequencing after a pre-transplant mixed lymphocyte reaction identified graft-donor-reactive clones, later tracked in post-transplant blood. Subjects received no induction therapy and standard immunosuppression until randomization at 12-24 months post-transplant. Tolerance: complete withdrawal held at least one year, liver enzymes staying within twice normal.

The data were produced by immunoSEQ multiplex PCR, yet TCRdb's version contains in-frame clones alone and is incomplete. The sample yields about 80,000 clones, around four fifths seen once. Whole-study results and caveats: Migration into the graft, not deletion, may explain lost graft donor-reactive T cells.

As concerns this clone: The antigen remains unidentified.

With V trimmed by 0 bases and J by 7 bases, 9 bases remained unmatched. CDR1 and CDR2 (germline): LGHNA, YSLEER. The CDR3 length is 16 residues. The genes are TRBV4-3 and TRBJ2-7; TRBD2 aligns across 10 bases. The starting material was CD4+ T cells from blood, obtained 45 to 46 months after liver transplant. This receptor was taken from a human patient who received a liver transplant. The T cells may come from the graft donor. CDR3 DNA sequence: TGCGCCAGCAGCCAAGAGCAGCGGGAGGGCCGAGGAGAGCAGTACTTC. It is translated as CASSQEQREGRGEQYF.